One TCR beta chain is described in this entry. This sample is drawn from a study of blood T cell repertoires in COVID-19. Study information: Both acute and convalescent COVID-19 samples were obtained from the United States, Italy and Spain. Nucleic acid was either cDNA or gDNA, and it came from T cells, B-cell-depleted T cells, or PBMCs.

Germline lookup yields CDR1 SGHVS and CDR2 FNYEAQ. The CDR3 has 15 amino acids. The V segment lost 5 bases and the J segment 3 bases; nucleotides outside the gene matches: 6. In the original processing: By means of reference gene primer amplification, nucleated cell counts were estimated. Only in-frame clones appear in the TCRdb table, and some are missing; sequencing was by immunoSEQ multiplex PCR. V, J and clone size are those of that table, while D and trimming were read from the DNA. The sample holds 200,000 to 250,000 clones, around 84% seen once. The receptor's source is a man aged 45 to 65 with active or convalescent COVID-19. The sequencing input was peripheral blood. The J gene is TRBJ1-1, the V gene TRBV7-6; 10 bases map to TRBD1. CDR3 nucleotides: TGTGCCAGCAGCGAGACAGGGGGCGTGGACACTGAAGCTTTCTTT. This codes for CASSETGGVDTEAFF.